Listed below are T cell receptor beta chains from one sample, sequenced in a study of T cell repertoires in cytomegalovirus infection. TCRdb reanalysed the reads using MiXCR and keeps one entry per CDR3 protein. The sample lists about 260,000 distinct CDR3 sequences; 9.1% were seen once. The specimen sequenced was PBMCs. All receptors come from a human donor in good health (CMV status not recorded). Some clones in this sample may be carry-over from other donors' samples. Each CDR3 is given with its conserved first and last residue. Each record gives: J gene, D gene, clone size, V gene, CDR3 protein, CDR3 DNA. D genes are given only for firm matches. The size entry is marked missing in some rows and otherwise reads once, few, many or a size class.

TRBJ1-3	TRBD1	many	TRBV19	CASSPGTGLTLSGNTIYF	TGTGCCAGTAGTCCTGGGACAGGGTTAACTCTCTCTGGAAACACCATATATTTT
TRBJ2-5	-	many	TRBV7-2	CASRKGGAPRSETQYF	TGTGCCAGCAGAAAGGGGGGGGCCCCGCGATCGGAGACCCAGTACTTC
TRBJ2-5	TRBD1	few	TRBV5-5	CASSPGQGGSRETQYF	TGTGCCAGCAGCCCAGGACAGGGTGGATCTAGAGAGACCCAGTACTTC
TRBJ1-5	TRBD1	many	TRBV7-2	CASSFDRVGNQPQHF	TGTGCCAGCAGCTTTGACAGGGTTGGCAATCAGCCCCAGCATTTT
TRBJ2-1	-	-	TRBV11-2	CASSPTGTASYNEQFF	TGTGCCAGCAGCCCCACCGGGACCGCATCCTACAATGAGCAGTTCTTC
TRBJ1-2	-	many	TRBV7-9	CASRERGDGYTF	TGTGCCAGCAGGGAGAGGGGTGACGGCTACACCTTC
TRBJ1-5	TRBD1	-	TRBV6-2/TRBV6-3	CASSSNPGGRSQPQHF	TGTGCCAGCAGTTCGAATCCAGGGGGCAGAAGTCAGCCCCAGCATTTT
TRBJ2-3	TRBD1	many	TRBV7-6	CASSAGTGRDTQYF	TGTGCCAGCAGCGCGGGGACAGGGCGAGATACGCAGTATTTT
TRBJ2-7	-	few	TRBV30	CAWTAGRSYEQYF	TGTGCCTGGACGGCAGGGCGGTCCTACGAGCAGTACTTC
TRBJ1-1	-	few	TRBV6-2/TRBV6-3	CASSQVRGLEAFF	TGTGCCAGCAGCCAGGTGCGGGGGCTTGAAGCTTTCTTT
TRBJ1-6	-	-	TRBV6-2/TRBV6-3	CASSYNRLNSPLHF	TGTGCCAGCAGTTACAATCGATTAAATTCACCCCTCCACTTT
TRBJ1-4	-	many	TRBV28	CASSLRTGEKLFF	TGTGCCAGCAGTTTGAGGACGGGAGAAAAACTGTTTTTT
TRBJ2-7	TRBD2	many	TRBV7-2	CASSWGGFYEQYF	TGTGCCAGCAGCTGGGGGGGTTTCTACGAGCAGTACTTC
TRBJ1-1	-	many	TRBV7-2	CASSFETGNTEAFF	TGTGCCAGCAGCTTCGAGACAGGGAACACTGAAGCTTTCTTT
TRBJ2-5	-	many	TRBV12-3/TRBV12-4	CASQRDRKQETQYF	TGTGCCAGCCAACGTGACAGGAAACAAGAGACCCAGTACTTC
TRBJ1-6	TRBD1	many	TRBV7-9	CASRRQGEINSPLHF	TGTGCCAGCAGAAGACAGGGTGAAATCAATTCACCCCTCCACTTT
TRBJ1-3	-	few	TRBV5-4	CASSLEAGRTGNTIYF	TGTGCCAGCAGCTTGGAGGCAGGGAGAACTGGAAACACCATATATTTT
TRBJ1-2	-	-	TRBV29-1	CSVSQDGYTF	TGCAGCGTTTCACAGGATGGCTACACCTTC
TRBJ2-7	TRBD2	many	TRBV7-2	CASSPSGRAFYEQYF	TGTGCCAGCAGCCCTAGCGGGAGGGCCTTCTACGAGCAGTACTTC
TRBJ1-1	TRBD1	few	TRBV28	CASRTGQHNTEAFF	TGTGCCAGCAGAACGGGACAGCATAACACTGAAGCTTTCTTT
TRBJ1-5	TRBD1	-	TRBV7-8	CASSSAGTGNQPQHF	TGTGCCAGCAGCTCAGCGGGGACAGGCAATCAGCCCCAGCATTTT
TRBJ1-1	-	many	TRBV28	CASSPPGIMGTEAFF	TGTGCCAGCAGTCCCCCGGGGATCATGGGGACTGAAGCTTTCTTT
TRBJ1-1	-	many	TRBV6-2/TRBV6-3	CASSPGAQPEAFF	TGTGCCAGCAGCCCAGGGGCGCAACCTGAAGCTTTCTTT
TRBJ1-1	-	few	TRBV19	CASSTAGITEAFF	TGTGCCAGTAGTACCGCTGGGATAACTGAAGCTTTCTTT
TRBJ1-1	-	many	TRBV28	CASSLSRFSRGLSTEAFF	TGTGCCAGCAGTTTAAGTCGGTTTTCTCGGGGTTTGAGCACTGAAGCTTTCTTT
TRBJ2-1	-	few	TRBV7-2	CANSLFQGSDGEFF	TGTGCCAACAGCTTATTTCAGGGTTCGGATGGGGAGTTCTTC
TRBJ1-1	-	few	TRBV7-2	CASSLTPNEAFF	TGTGCCAGCAGCTTAACCCCCAACGAAGCTTTCTTT
TRBJ2-1	-	-	TRBV6-2/TRBV6-3	CASSYSRLWSYNEQFF	TGTGCCAGCAGTTACTCCCGACTATGGTCCTACAATGAGCAGTTCTTC
TRBJ1-1	-	many	TRBV19	CASSILQGDTEAFF	TGTGCCAGTAGTATACTACAGGGCGACACTGAAGCTTTCTTT
TRBJ2-3	TRBD2	few	TRBV7-2	CASSLALAGRGPDTQYF	TGTGCCAGCAGCTTAGCCCTAGCGGGAAGGGGGCCAGATACGCAGTATTTT
TRBJ1-4	TRBD1	many	TRBV7-2	CASSRDRVNEKLFF	TGTGCCAGCAGCCGGGACAGGGTTAATGAAAAACTGTTTTTT
TRBJ1-5	-	medium-sized	TRBV7-8	CASSLEYQGSNQPQHF	TGTGCCAGCAGCTTAGAGTACCAGGGGAGCAATCAGCCCCAGCATTTT
TRBJ2-2	TRBD1	many	TRBV7-2	CASMGQGGTGELFF	TGTGCCAGCATGGGACAGGGGGGTACCGGGGAGCTGTTTTTT
TRBJ2-7	-	many	TRBV5-1	CASREDIYEQYF	TGCGCCAGCAGAGAGGATATCTACGAGCAGTACTTC
TRBJ1-4	TRBD1	-	TRBV7-2	CASSSRDRDEKLFF	TGTGCCAGCAGCTCCCGGGACAGGGACGAAAAACTGTTTTTT
TRBJ2-3	-	many	TRBV2	CASSEGQPADTQYF	TGTGCCAGCAGTGAAGGACAGCCCGCAGATACGCAGTATTTT
TRBJ1-1	-	many	TRBV7-8	CASSQPGLNTEAFF	TGTGCCAGCAGCCAACCGGGACTGAACACTGAAGCTTTCTTT
TRBJ2-2	-	many	TRBV7-2	CASSLWGGTGELFF	TGTGCCAGCAGCTTATGGGGTGGTACCGGGGAGCTGTTTTTT
TRBJ2-7	-	many	TRBV7-8	CASSLEESSYEQYF	TGTGCCAGCAGCTTAGAGGAGAGCTCCTACGAGCAGTACTTC